The 25 T cell receptor beta chains below come from one sample, sequenced in a study of T cell responses to AZD1222 COVID-19 vaccine. Data came from immunoSEQ multiplex PCR; TCRdb stores just in-frame clones and leaves some out. The data show tens of thousands of clones, with under 95% seen just once and around 5.5% held by the top ten. Material: peripheral blood, obtained on day 0 of MenACWY control vaccination. Receptors were obtained from an adult in good health.

The chain's CDR3 is CASSVATGGRSGNTIYF. DNA of the CDR3: TGTGCCAGCAGCGTAGCTACGGGCGGGCGCTCTGGAAACACCATATATTTT. The chain joins TRBV9 to TRBJ1-3; D gene ambiguous. Germline V lookup: CDR1 SGDLS, CDR2 YYNGEE. The V and J ends lost 0 bases and 0 bases respectively, with 13 bases between them. The length of the CDR3 is 17 residues.

This rearrangement joins TRBV5-3 to TRBJ2-2; weak D call: TRBD2 (5 bases). TRBV5-3 is placed among ORFs of uncertain function. The CDR3 totals 16 residues. Trimming left V 0 bases short and J 7 bases short, with 16 bases between. CDR3 in DNA: TGTGCCAGAAGCTTGGCCCACCGGAGGACGCTCGGGGAGCTGTTTTTT. Protein sequence: CARSLAHRRTLGELFF.

V gene TRBV5-1 combines with J gene TRBJ1-2; maybe TRBD1 (6 bases). V was clipped by 4 bases and J by 6 bases, with 10 bases between them. Germline CDR1 reads SGHRS; CDR2 reads YFSETQ. The CDR3 has 12 residues. This CDR3 reads CASSEDSNGYTF. Written as DNA, the CDR3 is TGCGCCAGCAGCGAGGACAGCAATGGCTACACCTTC.

The J gene is TRBJ2-3, the V gene TRBV5-6, with D unclear. Per germline, CDR1 SGHDT and CDR2 YYEEEE. Trimming left V 4 bases short and J 9 bases short, with 21 bases between. CDR3 length: 15 residues. CDR3 amino acids: CASSPLVGSLGTQYF. The CDR3 DNA reads as TGTGCCAGCAGCCCTTTAGTAGGCAGCCTAGGGACGCAGTATTTT.

This chain connects TRBV3-1 (or the pseudogene TRBV3-2) to TRBJ1-2, with 7 bases lining up with TRBD1. V shed 7 bases and J 1 base; nucleotides not matched to a gene: 6. Germline V gene data show CDR1 as LGHDT and CDR2 as YNNKEL (reference sequence). This CDR3 spans 14 amino acids. CDR3 region: CASTPQGVNYGYTF. The DNA of the CDR3 is TGTGCCAGCACCCCTCAGGGGGTTAACTATGGCTACACCTTC.

The chain joins TRBV6-5 to TRBJ2-2, with a possible D match to TRBD2 (6 bases). This CDR3 contains 15 residues. The V end lost 6 bases, the J end lost 1 base, and 12 bases lay between the germline ends. CDR1 is MNHEY and CDR2 is SVGAGI in the germline V gene. CDR3 bases: TGTGCCAGCAGCGCTGCGGAGGGGAACACCGGGGAGCTGTTTTTT. This translates into CASSAAEGNTGELFF.

The chain uses TRBV6-6 and TRBJ2-3; D is unresolved. Trimming left V 5 bases short and J 4 bases short, with 7 bases between. In germline, CDR1 is MNHNY, CDR2 SVGAGI (reference sequence). The CDR3 length is 12 residues. The chain's CDR3 is CASSPLADTQYF. Here the CDR3 DNA reads TGTGCCAGCAGTCCACTTGCAGATACGCAGTATTTT.

The chain carries TRBV19 and TRBJ2-2; D possibly corresponds to TRBD2 (6 bases). V was shortened by 3 bases and J by 5 bases, with 13 bases between the two germline ends. Germline V gene sequence: CDR1 LNHDA, CDR2 SQIVND (reference sequence). The CDR3 totals 15 residues. The DNA for the CDR3 is TGTGCCAGTAGTATTTTGGGGGGAAGAACCGGGGAGCTGTTTTTT. Its protein product is CASSILGGRTGELFF.

This chain links TRBV24-1 with TRBJ2-7; D not resolved. Germline V gene sequence: CDR1 KGHDR, CDR2 SFDVKD. The CDR3 loop spans 12 amino acids. V gave up 5 bases and J gave up 5 bases, with 9 bases separating them. Here the CDR3 DNA reads TGTGCCACCAGTGGGAACAGTCACGAGCAGTACTTC. Translation gives CATSGNSHEQYF.

The rearrangement links TRBV29-1 to TRBJ1-1; the D gene is possibly TRBD1 (6 bases). V was trimmed by 6 bases and J by 2 bases, leaving 13 bases between them. Germline CDR1 and CDR2: SQVTM and ANQGSEA. CDR3 length: 13 residues. This CDR3 is CSVLTGANTEAFF. The DNA of the CDR3 is TGCAGCGTCCTGACAGGAGCTAACACTGAAGCTTTCTTT.

J is TRBJ1-6 and V is TRBV27; 8 nucleotides align to TRBD1. Germline loops: CDR1 MNHEY, CDR2 SMNVEV (reference sequence). The CDR3 sequence is 16 residues long. The trim removed 3 bases at V and 9 bases at J, leaving 10 bases unmatched. CDR3 nucleotide sequence: TGTGCCAGCAGTTTTGGGACAGGACTAAGTGGTTCACCCCTCCACTTT. Amino acid sequence: CASSFGTGLSGSPLHF.

This clone was detected only once. The V gene is TRBV11-2, the J gene TRBJ1-1; 8 nucleotides agree with TRBD1. Trimming removed 3 bases from V and 4 bases from J; junction bases left unmatched: 4. The CDR3 runs 14 residues. CDR1 and CDR2 from the germline V gene are SGHAT and FQNNGV. The CDR3, as DNA: TGTGCCAGCAGCTTTCAGGGGGCAGTCACTGAAGCTTTCTTT. Protein sequence: CASSFQGAVTEAFF.

The chain employs TRBV6-1 and TRBJ1-3; TRBD1 might be the D (5 bases). Per germline, CDR1 MNHNS and CDR2 SASEGT. The CDR3 length is 16 residues. V gave up 4 bases and J gave up 0 bases, with 13 bases separating them. CDR3 nucleotides: TGTGCCAGCAGTGTAATCGACAGCGCCTCTGGAAACACCATATATTTT. Amino acids: CASSVIDSASGNTIYF.

The V call is TRBV6-5, the J call TRBJ1-2; D is undetermined. CDR3 length equals 16 residues. Germline V gives CDR1 MNHEY, CDR2 SVGAGI. V dropped 0 bases and J dropped 4 bases, with 15 bases sitting between them. The chain's CDR3 is CASSYSYEATSYGYTF. CDR3 DNA sequence: TGTGCCAGCAGTTACTCGTACGAGGCCACTAGCTATGGCTACACCTTC.

In this sample, this clone turned up once. DNA of the CDR3: TGTGCCAGCAGCTTAGCGACAGGCGTGGGTGAAAAACTGTTTTTT. Its translation is CASSLATGVGEKLFF. The chain couples TRBV7-6 to TRBJ1-4; a possible D gene is TRBD1 (6 bases). Trimming pared 0 bases from V and 7 bases from J, leaving 12 bases between. This CDR3 region has 15 residues. Germline V lookup: CDR1 SGHVS, CDR2 FNYEAQ.

This chain links TRBV5-1 with TRBJ2-3; possible D gene TRBD1, 6 bases. This CDR3 spans 14 amino acids. CDR1 and CDR2 (germline): SGHRS, YFSETQ. V lost 4 bases and J lost 6, with 15 bases in between. The DNA of the CDR3 is TGCGCCAGCAGCCCAAGGGGGTCCCGGGATACGCAGTATTTT. As protein: CASSPRGSRDTQYF.

Only one count was recorded for this clone. The rearrangement joins TRBV6-6 to TRBJ2-7; TRBD2 aligns across 9 bases. The V and J ends lost 5 bases and 6 bases, in that order; junction bases with no gene match: 17. Germline CDR1 MNHNY, CDR2 SVGAGI (reference sequence). The CDR3 totals 17 residues. This CDR3 is CASSPLGDSGGPVEQYF. The CDR3 DNA sequence: TGTGCCAGCAGTCCGCTCGGGGATAGCGGGGGCCCTGTCGAGCAGTACTTC.

This chain links TRBV27 with TRBJ1-5; TRBD1 matches at 9 bases. CDR3 length equals 16 residues. The J segment lost 2 bases and the V segment lost 6 bases, leaving 8 bases of the junction unmatched. Germline values: CDR1 MNHEY, CDR2 SMNVEV (reference sequence). The CDR3 DNA sequence: TGTGCCAGCAGCTTACAGGGGGCAATGGGCAATCAGCCCCAGCATTTT. Protein product: CASSLQGAMGNQPQHF.

V gene TRBV19 combines with J gene TRBJ1-4; D gene ambiguous. Looked up from germline, CDR1 is LNHDA and CDR2 is SQIVND (reference sequence). This CDR3 has 12 amino acids. Deletions cut 5 bases from V and 4 bases from J, with 5 bases between. This CDR3 is CASSSYNEKLFF. Here the CDR3 DNA reads TGTGCCAGTAGTTCTTATAATGAAAAACTGTTTTTT.

The chain is built from TRBV21-1 and TRBJ2-1; TRBD2 is the table's D call and was not checked against the DNA. TRBV21-1 is shown as a pseudogene. The CDR3 consists of 18 residues. The CDR3 DNA is TGTGCCAGCAGCAAAGTCCCGACTAGCGGGACCGGCTACAATGAGCAGTTCTTC. This gives the protein CASSKVPTSGTGYNEQFF.

This clone came up once. V usage is TRBV28 and J usage is TRBJ2-2; D tentatively reads TRBD1 or TRBD2 (5 bases each). The V end was cut by 7 bases, the J end by 5 bases, with 8 bases between. Per the germline V gene, CDR1 is MDHEN and CDR2 is SYDVKM. The CDR3 extends over 12 amino acids. CDR3: CASTGATGELFF. The CDR3 coding sequence is TGTGCCAGCACCGGGGCGACCGGGGAGCTGTTTTTT.

The chain recombines TRBV19 with TRBJ1-5; no clear D. This CDR3 contains 14 residues. In germline, CDR1 is LNHDA, CDR2 SQIVND (reference sequence). Between the trimmed V and J ends, which lost 6 bases and 4 bases, there was a span of 13 bases. The CDR3 coding sequence is TGTGCCAGTAGCCTGCACCCGTCAAATCAGCCCCAGCATTTT. It codes for CASSLHPSNQPQHF. The whole variable domain, remainder taken from reference TRBV19 and TRBJ1-5, is DGGITQSPKYLFRKEGQNVTLSCEQNLNHDAMYWYRQDPGQGLRLIYYSQIVNDFQKGDIAEGYSVSREKKESFPLTVTSAQKNPTAFYLCASSLHPSNQPQHFGDGTRLSIL.

In this sample, this clone turned up once. V usage is TRBV7-3 and J usage is TRBJ2-1, with 10 positions matching TRBD2. The trim removed 6 bases at V and 9 bases at J, leaving 8 bases unmatched. The CDR3 extends over 14 amino acids. CDR1 is SGHTA and CDR2 is FQGTGA in the germline V gene. The CDR3: CASSLSGRLGEQFF. Written as DNA, the CDR3 is TGTGCCAGCAGTCTTAGCGGGAGGTTGGGTGAGCAGTTCTTC.

This chain joins TRBV29-1 and TRBJ1-3; D is perhaps TRBD1 (5 bases). Trimming took off 3 bases at V and 3 bases at J, with 12 bases between the two ends. The CDR3 runs to 14 residues. In germline, CDR1 is SQVTM, CDR2 ANQGSEA. The CDR3 DNA follows: TGCAGCGTTGACGCGGGGGACGGTGGAAACACCATATATTTT. It translates to CSVDAGDGGNTIYF.

This clone appeared a single time. In DNA form, the CDR3 reads TGCGCCAGCAGCTTGGGGACAGGGGATGACACTGAAGCTTTCTTT. Protein product: CASSLGTGDDTEAFF. The V and J genes are TRBV5-1 and TRBJ1-1; 9 bases are shared with TRBD1. J gave up 3 bases and V 0 bases, and 3 bases lay outside the gene matches. Germline CDR1 reads SGHRS; CDR2 reads YFSETQ. The CDR3 consists of 15 residues.